This T cell receptor beta chain was found in a study of beta chain features in type 1 diabetes. Study-wide findings and caveats: TCRB CDR3s from Type 1 diabetes patients were moderately but significantly shorter in all four CD4+ subsets.

Sequenced material consisted of expressed TCRB transcripts (all of the isolated RNA was reverse transcribed). Several million reads were obtained on average from naive, central memory and regulatory T cell samples. Using immunoSEQ multiplex PCR, the repertoire was profiled, and TCRdb retains in-frame clones only, with some absent. Among hundreds of thousands of clones listed, more than 13% were seen once. Remarks on this clone: Its antigen is still unknown.

Staining for CD45RO/CCR7/CD25/CD127/CD95/CD27 allowed sorting of CD4+ naive, central memory, regulatory and stem cell-like memory cells. Sequenced: naive CD4+ T cells from blood. The source is a man between 18 and 35 years old with type 1 diabetes.

The CDR3 DNA follows: TGTGCCAGCTCACCACTCGTTGCGAGTGGGTACGAGCAGTACTTC. The encoded protein is CASSPLVASGYEQYF. The rearrangement uses TRBV18 and TRBJ2-7; D gene uncertain. In germline, CDR1 is KGHSH, CDR2 LQKENI. V gave up 1 base and J gave up 4 bases, with 14 bases separating them. The CDR3 spans 15 residues.